The clone carrying this T cell receptor beta chain showed up many times. Antigen specificity is unknown. This sample is part of a study of T cells in Graves' hyperthyroidism and ophthalmopathy. The TCR beta CDR3 regions underwent amplification using RNA transcripts as the source. An initial round of RT-PCR targeting the TCR CDR3 relied on the HTBI primer set. TCRdb reprocessed the multiplex PCR reads via MiXCR and lists one record per CDR3 protein. The table lists a few hundred thousand distinct CDR3 sequences, about a sixth of them singletons. Study findings and constraints: By a 13 V-J model, ophthalmopathy was set apart from stable hyperthyroidism.

This CDR3 spans 14 amino acids. The junction had 6 bases not matched to a gene; V was cut back by 6 bases and J by 3 bases. Germline CDR1 reads DFQATT; CDR2 reads SNEGSKA (reference sequence). Sequenced material: blood. The receptor comes from a woman in her twenties or thirties with Graves' hyperthyroidism. This chain joins TRBV20-1 and TRBJ2-2; 8 nucleotides line up with TRBD1. The CDR3 region has the DNA TGCAGTGCAACGGGACAGGAATACACCGGGGAGCTGTTTTTT. It codes for CSATGQEYTGELFF.